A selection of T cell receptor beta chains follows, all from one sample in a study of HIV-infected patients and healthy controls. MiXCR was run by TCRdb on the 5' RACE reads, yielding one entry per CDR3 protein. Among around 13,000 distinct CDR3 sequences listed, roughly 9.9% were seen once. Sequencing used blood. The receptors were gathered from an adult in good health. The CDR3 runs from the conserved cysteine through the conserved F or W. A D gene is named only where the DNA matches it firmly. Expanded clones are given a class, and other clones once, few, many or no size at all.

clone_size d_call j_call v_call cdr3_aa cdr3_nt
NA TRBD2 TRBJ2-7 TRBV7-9 CASSPGGGQATYEQYF TGTGCCAGCAGCCCCGGGGGGGGGCAGGCAACCTACGAGCAGTACTTC
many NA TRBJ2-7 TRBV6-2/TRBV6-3 CASSYSLPNEQYF TGTGCCAGCAGTTACTCTCTCCCGAACGAGCAGTACTTC
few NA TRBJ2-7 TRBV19 CATATTSISYEQYF TGTGCCACCGCGACTACTAGCATTTCCTACGAGCAGTACTTC
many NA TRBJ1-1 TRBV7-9 CASSLEGRENTEAFF TGTGCCAGCAGCTTAGAGGGCAGGGAGAACACTGAAGCTTTCTTT
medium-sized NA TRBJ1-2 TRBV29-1 CSVLKTSSGYTF TGCAGCGTTCTGAAGACTAGCTCTGGCTACACCTTC
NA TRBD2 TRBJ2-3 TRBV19 CASSRTSGSTDTQYF TGTGCCAGTAGTCGGACTAGCGGGAGCACAGATACGCAGTATTTT
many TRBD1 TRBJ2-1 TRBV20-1 CSATGTGDFNEQFF TGCAGTGCAACCGGGACAGGGGATTTCAATGAGCAGTTCTTC
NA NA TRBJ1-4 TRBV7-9 CASSLASREKLFF TGTGCCAGCAGCTTAGCCTCTCGTGAAAAACTGTTTTTT
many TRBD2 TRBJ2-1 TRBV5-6 CASSPAGGPYNEQFF TGTGCCAGCAGCCCAGCGGGAGGGCCCTATAATGAGCAGTTCTTC
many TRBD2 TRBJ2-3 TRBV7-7 CASSLVGTSGFRTDTQYF TGTGCTAGCAGCTTAGTGGGAACTAGCGGCTTCCGCACAGATACGCAGTATTTT
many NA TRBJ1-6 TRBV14 CASSHRTVNNSPLHF TGTGCCAGCAGCCACAGGACAGTTAATAATTCACCCCTCCACTTT
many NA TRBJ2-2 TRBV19 CASSIEQNTGELFF TGTGCCAGTAGTATAGAGCAGAACACCGGGGAGCTGTTTTTT
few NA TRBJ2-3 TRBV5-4 CASSLASATRDTQYF TGTGCCAGCAGCTTGGCGAGCGCCACTAGGGATACGCAGTATTTT
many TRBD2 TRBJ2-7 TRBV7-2 CASSYTGTSGSRAWEQYF TGTGCCAGCAGCTACACCGGGACTAGCGGGAGTAGGGCATGGGAGCAGTACTTC
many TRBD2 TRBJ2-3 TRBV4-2 CASSQDTRGGTDTQYF TGTGCCAGCAGCCAAGATACCCGGGGGGGGACAGATACGCAGTATTTT
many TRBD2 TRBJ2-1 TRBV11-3 CASSSKGLAGANEQFF TGTGCCAGCAGCTCCAAGGGACTAGCGGGAGCGAATGAGCAGTTCTTC
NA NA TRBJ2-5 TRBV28 CASSLDQETQYF TGTGCCAGCAGTTTAGACCAAGAGACCCAGTACTTC
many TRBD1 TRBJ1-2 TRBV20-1 CSARPGQNYGYTF TGCAGTGCTAGACCGGGACAGAACTATGGCTACACCTTC
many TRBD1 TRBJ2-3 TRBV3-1 CASSQAGTVTDTQYF TGTGCCAGCAGCCAAGCCGGGACAGTCACAGATACGCAGTATTTT
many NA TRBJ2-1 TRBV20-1 CSAERNWRGNEQFF TGCAGTGCTGAGAGAAACTGGAGAGGGAATGAGCAGTTCTTC
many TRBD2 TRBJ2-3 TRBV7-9 CASSSELIPSGSTDTQYF TGTGCCAGCAGCTCTGAGTTAATCCCTAGCGGCAGCACAGATACGCAGTATTTT
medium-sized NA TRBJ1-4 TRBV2 CASGARKNEKLFF TGTGCCAGCGGTGCACGGAAGAATGAAAAACTGTTTTTT
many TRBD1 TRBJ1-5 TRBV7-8 CASSPRDRDVNQPQHF TGTGCCAGCAGCCCGAGGGACAGGGACGTCAATCAGCCCCAGCATTTT
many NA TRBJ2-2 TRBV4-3 CASSPKEGVWTGELFF TGCGCCAGCAGCCCCAAGGAAGGGGTTTGGACCGGGGAGCTGTTTTTT
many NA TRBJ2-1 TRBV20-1 CSAKEPNSYNEQFF TGCAGTGCTAAGGAACCCAACTCCTACAATGAGCAGTTCTTC
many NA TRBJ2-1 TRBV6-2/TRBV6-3 CASSYSGRRLVLPGNEQFF TGTGCCAGCAGTTACTCGGGTCGGCGACTAGTCTTACCGGGGAATGAGCAGTTCTTC
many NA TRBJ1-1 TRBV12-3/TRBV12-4 CASSSPPPGVNTEAFF TGTGCCAGCAGTTCTCCCCCCCCAGGAGTGAACACTGAAGCTTTCTTT
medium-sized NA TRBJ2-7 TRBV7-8 CASSPSAGNEQYF TGTGCCAGCAGCCCCTCGGCCGGGAACGAGCAGTACTTC
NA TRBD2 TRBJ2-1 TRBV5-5 CASSFGVGLVNEQFF TGTGCCAGCAGCTTTGGAGTGGGACTAGTCAATGAGCAGTTCTTC
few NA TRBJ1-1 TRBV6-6 CASSYDRNTEAFF TGTGCCAGCAGTTACGACAGGAACACTGAAGCTTTCTTT
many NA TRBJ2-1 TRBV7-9 CASSLPDFQYNEQFF TGTGCCAGCAGCTTACCGGACTTTCAATACAATGAGCAGTTCTTC
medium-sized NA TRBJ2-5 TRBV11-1 CASSLLGTQETQYF TGTGCCAGCAGCTTATTGGGTACTCAAGAGACCCAGTACTTC
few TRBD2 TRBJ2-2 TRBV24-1 CATSDPGLGGTGELFF TGTGCCACCAGTGATCCGGGACTAGGAGGGACCGGGGAGCTGTTTTTT
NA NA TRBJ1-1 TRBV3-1 CASSQGRLGAFF TGTGCCAGCAGCCAAGGGAGGCTTGGAGCTTTCTTT
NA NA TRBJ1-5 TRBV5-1 CASHQGPLEPQHF TGCGCCAGCCATCAGGGTCCTTTAGAGCCCCAGCATTTT
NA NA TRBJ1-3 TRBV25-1 CASSDPGSGNTIYF TGTGCCAGCAGTGACCCAGGGTCTGGAAACACCATATATTTT
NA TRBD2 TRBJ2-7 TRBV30 CAWSGSAGGRYEQYF TGTGCCTGGAGTGGATCAGCGGGAGGACGCTACGAGCAGTACTTC
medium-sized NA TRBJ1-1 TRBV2 CASILRAGYTEAFF TGTGCCAGCATTCTCCGGGCAGGGTACACTGAAGCTTTCTTT
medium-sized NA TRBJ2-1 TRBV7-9 CASSLDSLYEQFF TGTGCCAGCAGCTTAGATTCCCTTTATGAGCAGTTCTTC
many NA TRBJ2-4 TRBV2 CASTGLRGKNIQYF TGTGCCAGCACCGGACTTCGGGGCAAAAACATTCAGTACTTC
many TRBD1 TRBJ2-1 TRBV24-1 CATSDRTGAYNEQFF TGTGCCACCAGTGATCGGACAGGGGCCTACAATGAGCAGTTCTTC
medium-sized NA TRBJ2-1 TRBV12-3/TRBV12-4 CASTTESSYNEQFF TGTGCCAGCACTACGGAAAGCTCCTACAATGAGCAGTTCTTC
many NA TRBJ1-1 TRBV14 CASSQRGGIEAFF TGTGCCAGCAGCCAGAGAGGAGGGATTGAAGCTTTCTTT